This T cell receptor (beta chain) was documented in a study of blood T cell repertoires in COVID-19. Across the whole study: T cells, B-cell-depleted T cells, or PBMCs provided the cDNA or gDNA that served as material.

Repertoires were generated with immunoSEQ multiplex PCR, while TCRdb's copy carries only in-frame clones and drops some. The table includes approximately 250,000 clones, 85% to 90% detected once. CDR1 is SGDLS and CDR2 is YYNGEE in the germline V gene. V gave up 4 bases and J gave up 0 bases, with 9 bases separating them. The CDR3 has 14 residues. Sequences were obtained from peripheral blood. The chain carries TRBV9 and TRBJ2-3; maybe TRBD1 (6 bases). This receptor was identified in a man aged 18 to 30 with active or convalescent COVID-19. The CDR3 here is CASSLGQSTDTQYF. The CDR3 DNA follows: TGTGCCAGCAGCCTAGGACAGAGCACAGATACGCAGTATTTT.